Each of the 6 T cell receptor beta chains below was sequenced from the same sample in a study of blood T cells in healthy people across ages. A J-beta primer mix and a sample-barcoded 5' primer were used in a second PCR of roughly 7 to 12 cycles. One entry per CDR3 protein results from TCRdb running MiXCR on the 5' RACE reads. The sample contains 980,000 or so distinct CDR3 sequences, about 48% of which appear only once. Sequenced sample: blood. The receptor set was obtained from a man aged 25-45 years in good health.

With respect to this clonotype: Being one base from a much bigger clone, this may be a read error. The genes are TRBV3-1 and TRBJ2-5, with D uncertain. The J call may be mistaken, given a closer DNA end match to TRBJ2-7. CDR3 size: 14 residues. The V gene's germline CDR1 is LGHDT and CDR2 YNNKEL (reference sequence). The CDR3 region is CASSQVMSSYEQYF. For the CDR3, the DNA is TGTGCCAGCAGCCAAGTCATGAGCTCCTACGAGCAGTACTTC.

The chain links TRBV11-2 to TRBJ2-7; D gene uncertain. This CDR3 is built from 13 residues. Trimming pared 3 bases from V and 6 bases from J, leaving 12 bases between. Germline CDR1 is SGHAT and CDR2 is FQNNGV. CDR3 residues: CASSLPKLGEQYF. CDR3 nucleotide sequence: TGTGCCAGCAGCTTGCCCAAATTGGGCGAGCAGTACTTC.

The rearrangement links TRBV12-3 or TRBV12-4 to TRBJ2-1, with TRBD1 matching over 10 bases. V lost 3 bases to trimming and J lost 9 bases; unmatched junction nucleotides: 11. The CDR3 has 16 residues. Here the CDR3 reads CASSFAGTGEGVEQFF. CDR3 bases: TGTGCCAGCAGTTTTGCCGGGACAGGGGAAGGAGTTGAGCAGTTCTTC.

The chain couples TRBV24-1 to TRBJ2-5; TRBD1 aligns across 9 bases. This CDR3 has 17 amino acids. V lost 2 bases to trimming and J lost 5 bases; unmatched junction nucleotides: 11. Germline V gene lookup returns CDR1 KGHDR and CDR2 SFDVKD. The chain's CDR3 is CATSDWSRQGGKETQYF. The CDR3 region has the DNA TGTGCCACCAGTGATTGGTCCCGACAGGGGGGAAAGGAGACCCAGTACTTC.

There are a few counts of this clonotype. V usage is TRBV2 and J usage is TRBJ2-1; the D is unclear. This CDR3 comprises 12 residues. V dropped 4 bases and J dropped 4 bases, with 5 bases sitting between them. Germline CDR1 is SNHLY and CDR2 is FYNNEI. CDR3: CASSAQYNEQFF. CDR3 nucleotides: TGTGCCAGCAGTGCCCAATACAATGAGCAGTTCTTC.

This chain links TRBV9 with TRBJ2-1; 10 bases fit TRBD1. This CDR3 is 16 amino acids long. CDR1 is SGDLS and CDR2 is YYNGEE in the germline V gene. Unmatched junction bases numbered 4, after V lost 0 bases and J lost 4 bases. Here the CDR3 DNA reads TGTGCCAGCAGCGTAGTAGGGACAGGGGATTACAATGAGCAGTTCTTC. Amino acids: CASSVVGTGDYNEQFF.